A single sample gave rise to the 27 T cell receptor beta chains below, sequenced in a study of Ad26.COV2.S vaccination and SARS-CoV-2 variants. Treatment indicated: 15 to 20 received Ad26.COV2.S at low or high dose, single or two shots; several received placebo; per-sample allocation not given. At day 63 after the first vaccine or placebo injection, samples were drawn. TCRdb's table, derived via immunoSEQ multiplex PCR, lists solely in-frame clones and lacks some. Of about 350,000 clones in the sample, 88% are singletons; the top ten hold approximately 5.9%. The sequencing used peripheral blood, collected in a trial of Ad26.COV2.S vaccine versus placebo. These receptors all come from a person between 18 and 60 years old who received the Ad26.COV2.S COVID-19 vaccine or a placebo.

This clone has just a few counts. The chain uses TRBV30 and TRBJ1-1, with no clear D. Trimming removed 2 bases at V and 5 bases at J, with 9 bases between. The CDR3 has 12 amino acids. Germline V gives CDR1 GTSNPN, CDR2 SVGIG (reference sequence). CDR3 bases: TGTGCCTGGAGTCTGGAGGAGACTGAAGCTTTCTTT. It translates to CAWSLEETEAFF.

CDR3 residues: CASWGGSDTQYF. The CDR3 coding sequence is TGTGCCAGCTGGGGGGGGTCAGATACGCAGTATTTT. The chain employs TRBV11-2 and TRBJ2-3; 7 bases fit TRBD2. In germline, CDR1 is SGHAT, CDR2 FQNNGV. The CDR3 consists of 12 residues. V shed 8 bases and J 4 bases; nucleotides not matched to a gene: 3.

The CDR3 DNA reads TGTGCCAGCAGCCGGGACAGGGTATCTGAAAAACTGTTTTTT. Translation gives CASSRDRVSEKLFF. The chain is built from TRBV7-3 and TRBJ1-4; 9 bases are shared with TRBD1. The V segment lost 5 bases and the J segment 7 bases; nucleotides outside the gene matches: 5. The CDR3 consists of 14 residues. Germline V lookup: CDR1 SGHTA, CDR2 FQGTGA.

The chain carries TRBV5-5 and TRBJ1-1; no clear D gene. The V end was cut by 3 bases, the J end by 2 bases, with 11 bases between. The germline gives CDR1 SGHKS, CDR2 YYEKEE (reference sequence). The length of the CDR3 is 14 residues. CDR3 DNA: TGTGCCAGCAGCTGGGCCAGCAGAAACACTGAAGCTTTCTTT. Its translation is CASSWASRNTEAFF.

This clone was recorded once. V gene TRBV20-1 combines with J gene TRBJ1-4; D not certain. CDR1 is DFQATT, CDR2 SNEGSKA, per germline (reference sequence). The CDR3 is made up of 13 amino acids. Trimming left V 3 bases short and J 4 bases short, with 9 bases between. The CDR3 region has the DNA TGCAGTGCTAGTCTAACAGTTAATGAAAAACTGTTTTTT. It codes for CSASLTVNEKLFF.

The chain employs TRBV27 and TRBJ2-6, with D unclear. Germline V gene sequence: CDR1 MNHEY, CDR2 SMNVEV (reference sequence). This CDR3 is 17 amino acids long. V lost 0 bases, J lost 0 bases, and 9 bases lay in between. CDR3 in amino acids: CASSLSSVSSGANVLTF. As DNA, the CDR3 is TGTGCCAGCAGTTTATCCTCCGTTAGCTCTGGGGCCAACGTCCTGACTTTC.

This chain joins TRBV3-1 (or the pseudogene TRBV3-2) and TRBJ2-1; D gene uncertain. This CDR3 has 14 amino acids. The V gene lost 1 base and the J gene lost 9 bases, with 13 bases spanning the gap. CDR1 and CDR2 (germline): LGHDT, YNNKEL (reference sequence). The CDR3 DNA is TGTGCCAGCAGCCAAGGTCTAGGAAAGAGTGAGCAGTTCTTC. Encoded protein: CASSQGLGKSEQFF.

The rearrangement joins TRBV27 to TRBJ2-7, with 8 bases fitting TRBD1. Losses at the gene ends were 6 bases for V and 3 bases for J; bases not matched to a gene: 13. The germline CDR1 and CDR2 sequences are MNHEY and SMNVEV (reference sequence). CDR3 length equals 16 residues. The CDR3 DNA is TGTGCCAGCAGGATCCGAAGCTCAGGGGGCAGCTACGAGCAGTACTTC. As protein: CASRIRSSGGSYEQYF.

The V gene is TRBV4-1, the J gene TRBJ2-1, with a tentative D call TRBD2 (5 bases). Germline CDR1 reads MGHRA; CDR2 reads YSYEKL. Trimming cost V 0 bases and J 0 bases, with 12 bases left between them. The CDR3 has 17 amino acids. CDR3 sequence (DNA): TGCGCCAGCAGCCAAGATAAGAGACTAAGCTCCTACAATGAGCAGTTCTTC. It encodes CASSQDKRLSSYNEQFF.

The V gene is TRBV24-1, the J gene TRBJ2-1; D might be TRBD1 (6 bases). Germline V gene data show CDR1 as KGHDR and CDR2 as SFDVKD. Between the trimmed V and J ends, which lost 3 bases and 8 bases, there was a span of 10 bases. This CDR3 has 13 amino acids. CDR3 sequence reads: CATSDPQGDEQFF. CDR3 bases: TGTGCCACCAGTGATCCACAGGGCGATGAGCAGTTCTTC.

This chain uses TRBV5-4 with TRBJ2-2; 10 bases are shared with TRBD1. The germline CDR1 and CDR2 sequences are SGHNT and YYREEE (reference sequence). After removal of 2 bases from V and 1 base from J, the junction contained 2 bases not matched to a gene. CDR3 length equals 16 residues. CDR3 DNA sequence: TGTGCCAGCAGCTTCGACAGGGGGCAGAACACCGGGGAGCTGTTTTTT. Amino acids: CASSFDRGQNTGELFF.

The chain has TRBV24-1 and TRBJ2-2, with D unresolved. The V end was cut by 4 bases, the J end by 4 bases, with 6 bases between. Germline V gene sequence: CDR1 KGHDR, CDR2 SFDVKD. This CDR3 has 13 amino acids. In nucleotides, the CDR3 is TGTGCCACCAGTGAGATCACCACCGGGGAGCTGTTTTTT. This translates into CATSEITTGELFF.

The chain recombines TRBV6-5 with TRBJ2-1; maybe TRBD1 (5 bases). The V end lost 6 bases, the J end lost 0 bases, and 12 bases lay between the germline ends. The CDR3 length is 15 residues. Germline V gene sequence: CDR1 MNHEY, CDR2 SVGAGI. The CDR3 DNA is TGTGCCAGCAGCGCCACAGGCTTCTCCTACAATGAGCAGTTCTTC. This gives the protein CASSATGFSYNEQFF.

A single count supports this clone. This rearrangement joins TRBV29-1 to TRBJ2-3, with D perhaps being TRBD1 or TRBD2 (5 bases each). This CDR3 spans 15 amino acids. V lost 6 bases and J 0 bases, leaving 16 bases between the germline ends. In germline, CDR1 is SQVTM, CDR2 ANQGSEA. The CDR3, as DNA: TGCAGCGTCGTCCAGGGTCGGGGTAGCACAGATACGCAGTATTTT. It encodes CSVVQGRGSTDTQYF.

CDR3 sequence: CAAGLRENIQYF. CDR3 sequence (DNA): TGTGCCGCGGGACTACGGGAAAACATTCAGTACTTC. The gene calls are TRBV19 and TRBJ2-4; 7 nucleotides align to TRBD2. J gave up 5 bases and V 11 bases, and 6 bases lay outside the gene matches. CDR1 is LNHDA and CDR2 is SQIVND in the germline V gene (reference sequence). The CDR3 is 12 amino acids. Variable domain in full (rest from reference TRBV19 and TRBJ2-4): DGGITQSPKYLFRKEGQNVTLSCEQNLNHDAMYWYRQDPGQGLRLIYYSQIVNDFQKGDIAEGYSVSREKKESFPLTVTSAQKNPTAFYLCAAGLRENIQYFGAGTRLSVL.

The chain couples TRBV7-2 to TRBJ2-7; 8 bases are shared with TRBD1. Germline CDR1 and CDR2: SGHTA and FQGNSA. The trim removed 5 bases at V and 2 bases at J, leaving 5 bases unmatched. The CDR3 runs 14 residues. The CDR3 DNA sequence: TGTGCCAGCAGCCTATTACAGGGGGCCTACGAGCAGTACTTC. Translation: CASSLLQGAYEQYF.

The chain combines TRBV29-1 with TRBJ2-2; 9 bases align to TRBD2. This CDR3 is 15 amino acids long. V lost 3 bases and J lost 6; bases outside the gene matches: 8. CDR1 is SQVTM and CDR2 is ANQGSEA in the germline V gene. The CDR3 here is CSVEREGTSPGELFF. DNA of the CDR3: TGCAGCGTTGAGAGGGAGGGGACTAGCCCCGGGGAGCTGTTTTTT.

The V gene is TRBV4-3, the J gene TRBJ1-1; D is possibly TRBD1 (5 bases). The CDR3 runs 14 residues. V shed 0 bases and J shed 8 bases, with 13 bases lying between them. CDR1 and CDR2 from the germline V gene are LGHNA and YSLEER. The CDR3, as DNA: TGCGCCAGCAGCCAAGATGAGGCAGGGTGGGAAGCTTTCTTT. Translated: CASSQDEAGWEAFF.

Many counts were recorded for this clone. This chain joins TRBV4-3 and TRBJ1-6; D may be TRBD1 (5 bases). Germline values: CDR1 LGHNA, CDR2 YSLEER. CDR3 length: 19 residues. Trimming took 0 bases from V and 1 from J, leaving 16 bases between them. In nucleotides, the CDR3 is TGCGCCAGCAGCCAAGAAAATGACCTGAGGGGATCCTATAATTCACCCCTCCACTTT. This codes for CASSQENDLRGSYNSPLHF.

V gene TRBV6-1 combines with J gene TRBJ1-5; weak D call: TRBD1 (5 bases). Per germline, CDR1 MNHNS and CDR2 SASEGT. V lost 3 bases to trimming and J lost 3 bases, with 12 bases between them. The CDR3 runs 15 residues. CDR3 bases: TGTGCCAGCAGTGAGTACGCGGGACTCAATCAGCCCCAGCATTTT. This gives the protein CASSEYAGLNQPQHF.

This clone was detected once. The chain is built from TRBV19 and TRBJ1-5; TRBD1 agrees at 9 bases. CDR3 length: 15 residues. V was pared by 8 bases and J by 2 bases, with 7 bases of the junction left unmatched. Germline-derived CDR1 and CDR2 are LNHDA and SQIVND (reference sequence). The CDR3 DNA follows: TGTGCCAGTGAGACAGGGGGGAGTGGCAATCAGCCCCAGCATTTT. It codes for CASETGGSGNQPQHF.

The gene calls are TRBV9 and TRBJ2-1; D is uncertain. Germline CDR1 and CDR2: SGDLS and YYNGEE. This CDR3 is built from 12 residues. V was cut by 4 bases and J by 10 bases, with 12 bases left in between. The CDR3 is CASSPQAREQFF. The CDR3 DNA reads TGTGCCAGCAGCCCCCAAGCCCGGGAGCAGTTCTTC. Full variable domain (remainder filled in from reference TRBV9 and TRBJ2-1): DSGVTQTPKHLITATGQRVTLRCSPRSGDLSVYWYQQSLDQGLQFLIQYYNGEERAKGNILERFSAQQFPDLHSELNLSSLELGDSALYFCASSPQAREQFFGPGTRLTVL.

This rearrangement joins TRBV5-4 to TRBJ2-6; D is unresolved. V was cut by 0 bases and J by 1 base, with 5 bases left in between. The CDR3 runs to 15 residues. Germline CDR1 reads SGHNT; CDR2 reads YYREEE (reference sequence). The CDR3 DNA reads as TGTGCCAGCAGCTTGGTTGGGTCTGGGGCCAACGTCCTGACTTTC. As protein: CASSLVGSGANVLTF.

This chain joins TRBV9 and TRBJ2-1; 7 bases map to TRBD2. The CDR3 runs 16 residues. Germline trimming cut 4 bases from V and 7 bases from J; bases unmatched to any gene: 14. The germline CDR1 and CDR2 sequences are SGDLS and YYNGEE. For the CDR3, the DNA is TGTGCCAGCAGCCCTCAGATCTTGACTAGCCGGAATGAGCAGTTCTTC. Protein: CASSPQILTSRNEQFF. Complete variable domain (other parts from reference TRBV9 and TRBJ2-1): DSGVTQTPKHLITATGQRVTLRCSPRSGDLSVYWYQQSLDQGLQFLIQYYNGEERAKGNILERFSAQQFPDLHSELNLSSLELGDSALYFCASSPQILTSRNEQFFGPGTRLTVL.

This chain uses TRBV5-4 with TRBJ2-3; 8 bases line up with TRBD2. Germline CDR1 reads SGHNT; CDR2 reads YYREEE (reference sequence). The CDR3 is made up of 16 amino acids. V shed 0 bases, J shed 1 base, and the junction held 4 bases outside the gene matches. The DNA for the CDR3 is TGTGCCAGCAGCTTGGCACGGGGGGGAGGCACAGATACGCAGTATTTT. This codes for CASSLARGGGTDTQYF.

This clone is a singleton in its sample. The J gene is TRBJ1-2, the V gene TRBV7-3, with 7 nucleotides matching TRBD1. Germline CDR1 and CDR2: SGHTA and FQGTGA. This CDR3 is 16 amino acids long. The junction had 15 bases not matched to a gene; V was cut back by 4 bases and J by 7 bases. CDR3 amino acids: CASSSISDSTGLGYTF. CDR3 sequence (DNA): TGTGCCAGCAGCTCAATCAGCGACTCGACAGGGCTTGGCTACACCTTC.

The V call is TRBV15, the J call TRBJ1-1; 7 bases fit TRBD1. Per the germline V gene, CDR1 is LNHNV and CDR2 is YYDKDF (reference sequence). The CDR3 consists of 12 residues. The V segment lost 5 bases and the J segment 7 bases; nucleotides outside the gene matches: 4. CDR3 region: CATSHDRDEAFF. DNA of the CDR3: TGTGCCACCAGCCACGACAGGGATGAAGCTTTCTTT.